The 31 T cell receptor beta chains below come from one sample, sequenced in a study of long-term antiretroviral therapy in people with HIV. This was the immunoSEQ v3.0 assay at survey level. Assay: immunoSEQ multiplex PCR; the TCRdb copy retains only in-frame clones and omits some. Among 25,000 to 35,000 clones listed, 70% to 90% were seen once. The source was unsorted PBMCs, collected around 5 years before starting antiretroviral therapy. Receptors were obtained from a man aged 45-65 years with HIV.

The count of this clone is one. The chain links TRBV30 to TRBJ2-6, with TRBD2 as a possible D gene (5 bases). Germline CDR1 reads GTSNPN; CDR2 reads SVGIG (reference sequence). The CDR3 length is 16 residues. Trimming left V 3 bases short and J 0 bases short, with 12 bases between. CDR3 in amino acids: CAWSPGYRSGANVLTF. CDR3 DNA sequence: TGTGCCTGGAGCCCGGGATATCGCTCTGGGGCCAACGTCCTGACTTTC.

V gene TRBV9 combines with J gene TRBJ2-3; 8 bases line up with TRBD2. This CDR3 contains 16 residues. The V and J ends lost 4 bases and 3 bases, in that order; junction bases with no gene match: 10. Germline-derived CDR1 and CDR2 are SGDLS and YYNGEE. CDR3 residues: CASSSGASGRTDTQYF. In nucleotides, the CDR3 is TGTGCCAGCAGCTCAGGGGCCAGCGGGAGAACAGATACGCAGTATTTT.

This chain joins TRBV6-5 and TRBJ1-1; unclear D gene. CDR3 length equals 13 residues. Deletions cut 4 bases from V and 0 bases from J, with 6 bases between. Looked up from germline, CDR1 is MNHEY and CDR2 is SVGAGI. CDR3 DNA: TGTGCCAGCAGTTCCCGTATGAACACTGAAGCTTTCTTT. Its protein is CASSSRMNTEAFF.

CDR3 amino acids: CASSIDRSTDTQYF. CDR3 DNA sequence: TGTGCCAGCAGTATTGACAGGAGCACAGATACGCAGTATTTT. This chain connects TRBV27 to TRBJ2-3; weak D call: TRBD1 (6 bases). Trimming stripped 5 bases from V and 0 bases from J, with 9 bases between. The CDR3 sequence is 14 residues long. Germline V lookup: CDR1 MNHEY, CDR2 SMNVEV (reference sequence).

This sequence joins TRBV15 and TRBJ2-1; tentatively, D is TRBD2 (5 bases). Deletions cut 0 bases from V and 9 bases from J, with 12 bases between. The CDR3 runs 14 residues. Germline CDR1 LNHNV, CDR2 YYDKDF (reference sequence). CDR3 in DNA: TGTGCCACCAGCAGAGATGGAGGCGACCCTGAGCAGTTCTTC. Translating gives CATSRDGGDPEQFF.

The CDR3 DNA follows: TGTGCCAGCAGCTTAGTTGGTAGCGGGGGAGAAGAGACCCAGTACTTC. This encodes CASSLVGSGGEETQYF. The rearrangement links TRBV13 to TRBJ2-5; 9 nucleotides align to TRBD2. Germline lookup yields CDR1 PRHDT and CDR2 FYEKMQ (reference sequence). J gave up 3 bases and V 1 base, and 6 bases lay outside the gene matches. This CDR3 comprises 16 residues. Complete variable domain (other parts from reference TRBV13 and TRBJ2-5): AAGVIQSPRHLIKEKRETATLKCYPIPRHDTVYWYQQGPGQDPQFLISFYEKMQSDKGSIPDRFSAQQFSDYHSELNMSSLELGDSALYFCASSLVGSGGEETQYFGPGTRLLVL.

CDR3 DNA sequence: TGTGCCAGCAGCGCTGGATATGGGGAAGACACTGAAGCTTTCTTT. It translates to CASSAGYGEDTEAFF. V and J are TRBV7-2 and TRBJ1-1; D unclear. Between the trimmed V and J ends, which lost 5 bases and 3 bases, there was a span of 16 bases. The CDR3 runs 15 residues. From germline, CDR1 is SGHTA and CDR2 FQGNSA.

The rearrangement links TRBV7-9 to TRBJ1-1; D possibly corresponds to TRBD1 (5 bases). Germline CDR1 and CDR2: SEHNR and FQNEAQ (reference sequence). Trimming removed 3 bases at V and 4 bases at J, with 12 bases between. This CDR3 is 14 amino acids long. The CDR3 coding sequence is TGTGCCAGCAGCTTCTCGGGGAGGGGCACTGAAGCTTTCTTT. It specifies CASSFSGRGTEAFF.

V is TRBV18 and J is TRBJ2-7; D is unclear. Germline values: CDR1 KGHSH, CDR2 LQKENI. The CDR3 spans 16 residues. V lost 0 bases and J 1 base, leaving 13 bases between the germline ends. CDR3 in amino acids: CASSPPPMGGSYEQYF. The CDR3 nucleotides read TGTGCCAGCTCACCACCCCCCATGGGTGGATCCTACGAGCAGTACTTC.

The chain links TRBV28 to TRBJ2-3, with unresolved D. Trimming shortened V by 6 bases and J by 0 bases, and 7 bases separated the two germline ends. Germline V CDR1 and CDR2: MDHEN, SYDVKM. The CDR3 extends over 13 amino acids. In nucleotides, the CDR3 is TGTGCCAGCAGGGATTCTAGCACAGATACGCAGTATTTT. It translates to CASRDSSTDTQYF.

The J gene is TRBJ2-1, the V gene TRBV13; TRBD2 matches 8 bases. V lost 2 bases and J lost 4; bases outside the gene matches: 4. This CDR3 has 15 amino acids. The germline CDR1 and CDR2 sequences are PRHDT and FYEKMQ (reference sequence). The CDR3 nucleotides read TGTGCCAGCAGCTTAATCAGCGGGAGTTACAATGAGCAGTTCTTC. The encoded protein is CASSLISGSYNEQFF.

The chain links TRBV10-3 to TRBJ2-1, with a possible D match to TRBD1 (6 bases). The CDR3 runs to 13 residues. The V and J ends lost 8 bases and 2 bases respectively, with 10 bases between them. Per the germline V gene, CDR1 is ENHRY and CDR2 is SYGVKD. CDR3 region: CAIRQETYNEQFF. Written as DNA, the CDR3 is TGTGCCATCCGACAGGAGACCTACAATGAGCAGTTCTTC.

V and J are TRBV18 and TRBJ1-1; D gene uncertain. There are 15 residues in the CDR3. Germline V gene data show CDR1 as KGHSH and CDR2 as LQKENI. V lost 0 bases, J lost 6 bases, and 14 bases lay in between. CDR3 sequence (DNA): TGTGCCAGCTCACCACCCACCAAGGTGGATGCTGAAGCTTTCTTT. This translates into CASSPPTKVDAEAFF. The full variable domain, rest sourced from reference TRBV18 and TRBJ1-1, is NAGVMQNPRHLVRRRGQEARLRCSPMKGHSHVYWYRQLPEEGLKFMVYLQKENIIDESGMPKERFSAEFPKEGPSILRIQQVVRGDSAAYFCASSPPTKVDAEAFFGQGTRLTVV.

The chain joins TRBV5-6 to TRBJ2-1, with a tentative D call TRBD2 (6 bases). The germline gives CDR1 SGHDT, CDR2 YYEEEE. CDR3 length: 17 residues. Trimming took off 4 bases at V and 0 bases at J, with 17 bases between the two ends. The CDR3 is CASSRTIGTLSYNEQFF. CDR3 nucleotides: TGTGCCAGCAGCCGGACTATTGGAACACTCTCCTACAATGAGCAGTTCTTC.

The chain employs TRBV7-2 and TRBJ2-3, with 9 bases that match TRBD2. Per germline, CDR1 SGHTA and CDR2 FQGNSA. This CDR3 comprises 16 residues. The J segment lost 4 bases and the V segment lost 4 bases, leaving 9 bases of the junction unmatched. The CDR3 region has the DNA TGTGCCAGCAGCTGGGGTGGCGGGAGGGCCCCAGATACGCAGTATTTT. Translated, it gives CASSWGGGRAPDTQYF.

This sequence joins TRBV4-1 and TRBJ2-2; 8 positions agree with TRBD2. The CDR3 totals 15 residues. Germline loops: CDR1 MGHRA, CDR2 YSYEKL. V lost 0 bases, J lost 5 bases, and 2 bases stayed unmatched. CDR3 sequence (DNA): TGCGCCAGCAGCCAAGAATTAGCGGGAACCGGGGAGCTGTTTTTT. Protein product: CASSQELAGTGELFF.

The rearrangement links TRBV27 to TRBJ1-1; no firm D call. The CDR3 totals 14 residues. V lost 3 bases to trimming and J lost 0 bases, with 8 bases between them. Germline V gene data show CDR1 as MNHEY and CDR2 as SMNVEV (reference sequence). The CDR3 DNA reads as TGTGCCAGCAGTTTCTTCGGGGTGAACACTGAAGCTTTCTTT. Its protein product is CASSFFGVNTEAFF.

The chain recombines TRBV30 with TRBJ2-1, with a weak D call TRBD2 (5 bases). Per the germline V gene, CDR1 is GTSNPN and CDR2 is SVGIG (reference sequence). CDR3 length: 17 amino acids. Trimming shortened V by 0 bases and J by 4 bases, and 19 bases separated the two germline ends. The CDR3 region is CAWSVPKKWELYNEQFF. DNA of the CDR3: TGTGCCTGGAGTGTACCCAAAAAATGGGAGCTATACAATGAGCAGTTCTTC. The variable domain in full, with the rest retrieved from reference TRBV30 and TRBJ2-1, is SQTIHQWPATLVQPVGSPLSLECTVEGTSNPNLYWYRQAAGRGLQLLFYSVGIGQISSEVPQNLSASRPQDRQFILSSKKLLLSDSGFYLCAWSVPKKWELYNEQFFGPGTRLTVL.

The rearrangement links TRBV6-1 to TRBJ1-1; possibly TRBD1 for D (6 bases). Germline V gene data show CDR1 as MNHNS and CDR2 as SASEGT. V lost 3 bases to trimming and J lost 6 bases, with 26 bases between them. The CDR3 runs to 18 residues. The CDR3 loop reads CASSDVLRDTLTRAEAFF. CDR3 nucleotides: TGTGCCAGCAGTGATGTGCTCAGGGACACTCTAACAAGGGCTGAAGCTTTCTTT.

This clone appeared a few times. The chain is built from TRBV2 and TRBJ1-5; weak D call: TRBD1 (5 bases). The germline V gene has CDR1 SNHLY and CDR2 FYNNEI. V gave up 4 bases and J gave up 6 bases, with 10 bases separating them. The CDR3 runs 13 residues. Here the CDR3 reads CASSGQGRQPQHF. The CDR3 DNA sequence: TGTGCCAGCAGTGGGCAGGGTCGTCAGCCCCAGCATTTT. Combining the CDR3 with reference TRBV2 and TRBJ1-5 gives the whole variable domain EPEVTQTPSHQVTQMGQEVILRCVPISNHLYFYWYRQILGQKVEFLVSFYNNEISEKSEIFDDQFSVERPDGSNFTLKIRSTKLEDSAMYFCASSGQGRQPQHFGDGTRLSIL.

The V and J genes are TRBV10-2 and TRBJ1-1, with D uncertain. The CDR3 has 14 amino acids. The ends were cut back, 8 bases at V and 0 bases at J, with 13 bases in the middle. CDR1 is WSHSY, CDR2 SAAADI, per germline. CDR3 nucleotides: TGCGCCAGCCAAAGAGCAAACATGAACACTGAAGCTTTCTTT. Protein: CASQRANMNTEAFF.

The chain combines TRBV9 with TRBJ2-1; D unclear. CDR1 is SGDLS, CDR2 YYNGEE, per germline. V lost 7 bases and J 0 bases, leaving 14 bases between the germline ends. This CDR3 spans 15 amino acids. The CDR3 sequence: CASGRDGSSYNEQFF. The CDR3 nucleotides are TGTGCCAGCGGACGAGACGGAAGCTCCTACAATGAGCAGTTCTTC.

The chain couples TRBV20-1 to TRBJ2-3; unclear D gene. The CDR3 consists of 11 residues. V was clipped by 3 bases and J by 1 base, with 2 bases between them. CDR1 is DFQATT, CDR2 SNEGSKA, per germline (reference sequence). The CDR3 bases are TGCAGTGCTAGGCGCACAGATACGCAGTATTTT. Protein sequence: CSARRTDTQYF.

The chain links TRBV6-5 to TRBJ2-7; D unclear. V dropped 4 bases and J dropped 1 base, with 14 bases sitting between them. CDR1 is MNHEY and CDR2 is SVGAGI in the germline V gene. The CDR3 is 15 amino acids. The CDR3 bases are TGTGCCAGCAGTTTTTTCAGAGATATTTCCTACGAGCAGTACTTC. The encoded protein is CASSFFRDISYEQYF.

The chain recombines TRBV19 with TRBJ1-2; D unresolved. V lost 6 bases and J lost 0, with 11 bases in between. This CDR3 is 14 amino acids long. CDR1 and CDR2 (germline): LNHDA, SQIVND (reference sequence). CDR3 bases: TGTGCCAGTAGGCGAACAGCAGCTAACTATGGCTACACCTTC. Encoded protein: CASRRTAANYGYTF.

In its sample, this clone was seen once. V gene TRBV30 combines with J gene TRBJ1-2; TRBD1 is a possible D gene (5 bases). CDR3 size: 12 residues. Looked up from germline, CDR1 is GTSNPN and CDR2 is SVGIG (reference sequence). Trimming pared 2 bases from V and 3 bases from J, leaving 7 bases between. For the CDR3, the DNA is TGTGCCTGGAGTCCGGGGGACTATGGCTACACCTTC. Protein: CAWSPGDYGYTF.

As for this clone: The same CDR3 also results from other DNA sequences found in this sample. This chain links TRBV5-4 with TRBJ2-5; TRBD2 matches at 10 bases. The V and J ends lost 3 bases and 8 bases, in that order; junction bases with no gene match: 10. The length of the CDR3 is 15 residues. Germline V CDR1 and CDR2: SGHNT, YYREEE (reference sequence). CDR3 sequence: CASSWETSGEETQYF. Here the CDR3 DNA reads TGTGCCAGCAGCTGGGAAACTAGCGGGGAGGAAACCCAGTACTTC.

The chain has TRBV5-6 and TRBJ2-3; 10 nucleotides align to TRBD2. V was pared by 3 bases and J by 5 bases, with 9 bases of the junction left unmatched. The CDR3 consists of 16 residues. Germline V gene sequence: CDR1 SGHDT, CDR2 YYEEEE. The CDR3 DNA is TGTGCCAGCAGCTCGGAGGGACTAGCGATTGGAGATACGCAGTATTTT. Translating it yields CASSSEGLAIGDTQYF.

The V call is TRBV7-3, the J call TRBJ2-1, with 8 bases lining up with TRBD2. J lost 8 bases, V lost 1 base, and 7 bases had no gene match. The CDR3 is 15 amino acids. The germline gives CDR1 SGHTA, CDR2 FQGTGA. CDR3 in DNA: TGTGCCAGCAGCTTAATCTGGACTAGCATCGATGAGCAGTTCTTC. As protein: CASSLIWTSIDEQFF.

This chain joins TRBV5-8 and TRBJ1-5; D gene unclear. Germline CDR1 and CDR2: SGHTS and YDEGEE. This CDR3 has 15 amino acids. V was pared by 2 bases and J by 0 bases, with 9 bases between. CDR3 sequence: CASSFRTNSNQPQHF. DNA of the CDR3: TGTGCCAGCAGCTTCCGAACGAATAGCAATCAGCCCCAGCATTTT.

The rearrangement joins TRBV5-1 to TRBJ1-1, with D tentatively TRBD1 (5 bases). Germline lookup yields CDR1 SGHRS and CDR2 YFSETQ. V lost 5 bases, J lost 1 base, and 12 bases lay in between. The CDR3 has 14 amino acids. The CDR3 DNA follows: TGCGCCAGCAGTCCCCAGGGTGGGAACACTGAAGCTTTCTTT. It translates to CASSPQGGNTEAFF.